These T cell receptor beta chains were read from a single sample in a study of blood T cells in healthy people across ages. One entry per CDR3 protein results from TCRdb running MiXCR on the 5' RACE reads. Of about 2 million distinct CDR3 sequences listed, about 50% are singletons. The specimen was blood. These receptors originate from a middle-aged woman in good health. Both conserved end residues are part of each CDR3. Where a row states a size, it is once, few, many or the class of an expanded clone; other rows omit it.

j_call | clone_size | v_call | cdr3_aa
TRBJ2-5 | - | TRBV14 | CASSQDFGGETQYF
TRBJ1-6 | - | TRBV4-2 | CASSQVAQGDSPLHF
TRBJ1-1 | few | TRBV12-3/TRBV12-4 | CASRQGMAEAFF
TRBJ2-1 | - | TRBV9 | CASSVEQGASYNEQFF
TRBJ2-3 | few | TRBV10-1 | CASRLRRGDTQYF
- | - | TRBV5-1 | CASSLFPGPIQETQYF
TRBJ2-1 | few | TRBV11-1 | CASSLALAGESSYNEQFF
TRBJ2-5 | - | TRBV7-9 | CASSPTDYPHRETQYF
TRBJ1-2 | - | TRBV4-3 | CASSQDTTDYGYTF
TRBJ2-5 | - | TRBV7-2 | CASSAVARETQYF